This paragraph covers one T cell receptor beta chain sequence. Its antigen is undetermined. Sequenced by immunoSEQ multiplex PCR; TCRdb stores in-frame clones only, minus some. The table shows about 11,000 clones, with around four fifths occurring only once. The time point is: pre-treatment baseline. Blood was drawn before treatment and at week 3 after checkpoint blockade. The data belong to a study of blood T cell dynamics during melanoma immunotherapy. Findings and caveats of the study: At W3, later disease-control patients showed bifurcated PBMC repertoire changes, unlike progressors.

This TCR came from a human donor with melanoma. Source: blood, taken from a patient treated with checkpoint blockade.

The CDR3 bases are TGTGCCAGCTTCGGGACTTTTCTCCCGGATACGCAGTATTTT. Protein product: CASFGTFLPDTQYF. The chain is built from TRBV6-6 and TRBJ2-3, with a weak D call TRBD2 (6 bases). Trimming removed 8 bases from V and 6 bases from J, with 18 bases in between. Germline V gene data show CDR1 as MNHNY and CDR2 as SVGAGI (reference sequence). The CDR3 spans 14 residues.